The TCR beta chain described here comes from a study of T cell responses to AZD1222 COVID-19 vaccine. On the study more broadly: Researchers grouped second doses given at about 4 or about 12 weeks into one pool. Study-wide findings and caveats: Close to half of spike-specific TCRs reportedly recognize unmutated variant regions. When two AZD1222 doses had been given, Spike-specific TCR breadth and depth rose. The study identified only a handful of AZD1222 recipients as seropositive at baseline.

Profiling relied on immunoSEQ multiplex PCR, and the TCRdb table lists in-frame clones only, not all of them. The data contain approximately 130,000 clones, about 90% of them seen just once; the ten biggest clones take up 1.1%. On this clone itself: The antigen remains undetermined.

This TCR was recovered from an adult in good health. The specimen comprised peripheral blood, sampled on day 0 of AZD1222 vaccination.

CDR3 residues: CAWGQGVSGYTF. DNA for the CDR3: TGTGCCTGGGGACAGGGGGTCTCTGGCTACACCTTC. The V gene is TRBV30, the J gene TRBJ1-2; 10 positions match TRBD1. This CDR3 region has 12 residues. V trimming: 5 bases; J trimming: 7 bases; junction bases outside the gene matches: 4. CDR1 and CDR2 from the germline V gene are GTSNPN and SVGIG (reference sequence).